These 7 T cell receptor beta chains share one sample of origin, sequenced in a study of blood T cells in healthy people across ages. A sample-barcoded 5' primer and a J-beta primer mix were used in a second PCR of roughly 7 to 11 cycles. TCRdb reprocessed the 5' RACE reads via MiXCR and lists one record per CDR3 protein. The repertoire holds around 1,900,000 distinct CDR3 sequences, with roughly 43% as singletons. The sequenced sample consisted of blood. The receptors were gathered from a human donor in good health.

The genes are TRBV7-3 and TRBJ1-2; the D gene is possibly TRBD1 (6 bases). CDR1 and CDR2 (germline): SGHTA, FQGTGA. The CDR3 consists of 15 residues. Deletions cut 4 bases from V and 1 base from J, with 13 bases between. The DNA for the CDR3 is TGTGCCAGCAGCTCTACCGGGACATATAACTATGGCTACACCTTC. It specifies CASSSTGTYNYGYTF.

V usage is TRBV4-3 and J usage is TRBJ2-4; a weak D match, TRBD2 (7 bases). The end of the DNA aligns better with TRBJ2-5, so the J call may be wrong. Germline V gives CDR1 LGHNA, CDR2 YSLEER. CDR3 length equals 15 residues. The CDR3 nucleotides read TGCGCCAGCAGCCAATGGTGGGGGGGCGAGGAGACCCAGTACTTC. This gives the protein CASSQWWGGEETQYF.

This clonotype was found a few times. J is TRBJ2-7 and V is TRBV20-1; no clear D gene. CDR3 size: 14 residues. Trimming removed 4 bases from V and 7 bases from J, with 20 bases in between. The germline gives CDR1 DFQATT, CDR2 SNEGSKA (reference sequence). This CDR3 is CSAKSGPPLGEQYF. The DNA for the CDR3 is TGCAGTGCTAAATCCGGGCCCCCTCTGGGGGAGCAGTACTTC.

This clonotype was found a few times. This chain joins TRBV9 and TRBJ2-1, with a possible D match to TRBD1 (6 bases). The CDR3 extends over 14 amino acids. CDR1 and CDR2 (germline): SGDLS, YYNGEE. Trimming removed 3 bases from V and 4 bases from J, with 11 bases in between. The CDR3 protein is CASSGGPSYNEQFF. The CDR3 DNA reads TGTGCCAGCAGCGGGGGGCCTAGTTACAATGAGCAGTTCTTC.

V and J are TRBV12-3 or TRBV12-4 and TRBJ2-2; weak D call: TRBD1 (6 bases). V gave up 8 bases and J gave up 7 bases, with 11 bases separating them. The CDR3 has 12 residues. The CDR3 DNA sequence: TGTGCCAGCTACAGGGATAGCGGGGAGCTGTTTTTT. The encoded protein is CASYRDSGELFF.

The rearrangement joins TRBV20-1 to TRBJ1-5, with D possibly matching TRBD1 (5 bases). In germline, CDR1 is DFQATT, CDR2 SNEGSKA (reference sequence). V lost 1 base and J lost 4, with 14 bases in between. This CDR3 has 15 residues. The CDR3: CSARGLGGENQPQHF. CDR3 DNA sequence: TGCAGTGCTAGAGGGTTGGGGGGGGAAAATCAGCCCCAGCATTTT.

The genes are TRBV3-1 and TRBJ2-2; D gene ambiguous. Germline CDR1 reads LGHDT; CDR2 reads YNNKEL (reference sequence). CDR3 length: 15 amino acids. Trimming pared 1 base from V and 1 base from J, leaving 7 bases between. The CDR3 sequence is CASSQGVGNTGELFF. CDR3 sequence (DNA): TGTGCCAGCAGCCAAGGAGTCGGGAACACCGGGGAGCTGTTTTTT.